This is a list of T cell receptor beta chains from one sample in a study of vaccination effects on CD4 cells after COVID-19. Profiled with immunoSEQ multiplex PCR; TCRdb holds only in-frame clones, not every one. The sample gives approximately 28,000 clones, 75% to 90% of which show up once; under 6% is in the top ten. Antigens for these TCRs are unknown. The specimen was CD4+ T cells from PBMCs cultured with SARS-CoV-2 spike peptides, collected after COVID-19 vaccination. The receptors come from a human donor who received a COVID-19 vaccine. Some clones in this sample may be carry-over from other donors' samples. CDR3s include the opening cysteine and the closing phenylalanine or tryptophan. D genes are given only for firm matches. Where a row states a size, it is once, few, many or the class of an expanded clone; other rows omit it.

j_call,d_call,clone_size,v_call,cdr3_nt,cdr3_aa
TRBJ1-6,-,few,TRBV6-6,TGTGCCAGCAGTCCAGGTCCCGCGTATAATTCACCCCTCCACTTT,CASSPGPAYNSPLHF
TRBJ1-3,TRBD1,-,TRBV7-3,TGTGCCAGCAGCTGGACAGGGGGTTTTGGAAACACCATATATTTT,CASSWTGGFGNTIYF
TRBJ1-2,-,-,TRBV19,TGTGCCAGTACCTCACAGGGCGCTAACTATGGCTACACCTTC,CASTSQGANYGYTF
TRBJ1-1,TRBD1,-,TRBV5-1,TGCGCCAGCAGCTTGGGAGCAGGGGGCACTGAAGCTTTCTTT,CASSLGAGGTEAFF
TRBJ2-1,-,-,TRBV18,TGTGCCAGCTCACCACGACAGGAGGTGGGGTACAATGAGCAGTTCTTC,CASSPRQEVGYNEQFF
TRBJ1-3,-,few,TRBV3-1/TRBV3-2,TGTGCCAGCAGCCAGTTACACACCATATATTTT,CASSQLHTIYF
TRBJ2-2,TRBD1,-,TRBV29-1,TGCAGCGTTGACAGGACAGGCCCCAGCGGGGAGCTGTTTTTT,CSVDRTGPSGELFF
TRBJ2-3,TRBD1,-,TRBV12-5,TGTGCTAGCGGGACAGGGGGAGGCACAGATACGCAGTATTTT,CASGTGGGTDTQYF
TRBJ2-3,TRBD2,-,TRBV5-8,TGTGCCAGCAGCCGCGGGGGGCTAAAAACAGATACGCAGTATTTT,CASSRGGLKTDTQYF
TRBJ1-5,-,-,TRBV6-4,TGTGCCAGCATTACCGGCCAGCCCCAGCATTTT,CASITGQPQHF
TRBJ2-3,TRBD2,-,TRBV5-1,TGCGCCAGCAGCTTGCTTAGCGGGGGATACACAGATACGCAGTATTTT,CASSLLSGGYTDTQYF
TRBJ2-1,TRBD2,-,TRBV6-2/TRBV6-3,TGTGCCAGCAGTTCGAGGTGGGGGGGGAGGTTTGACAATGAGCAGTTCTTC,CASSSRWGGRFDNEQFF
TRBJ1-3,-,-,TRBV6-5,TGTGCCAGCACCGCTCCCCCGGGAACCATATATTTT,CASTAPPGTIYF
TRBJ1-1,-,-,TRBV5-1,TGCGCCAGCAGCCCTCCGGGACGGCTGAACACTGAAGCTTTCTTT,CASSPPGRLNTEAFF
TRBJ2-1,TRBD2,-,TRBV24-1,TGTGCCACCAGTGACAGTAGCGGGGGGCCTAATGAGCAGTTCTTC,CATSDSSGGPNEQFF
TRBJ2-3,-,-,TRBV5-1,TGCGCCAGCAGCTCGTTCAGGGCTCCGTCCACAGATACGCAGTATTTT,CASSSFRAPSTDTQYF
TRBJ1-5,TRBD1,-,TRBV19,TGTGCCAGTACCCTCAGGGGGGGGAATCAGCCCCAGCATTTT,CASTLRGGNQPQHF
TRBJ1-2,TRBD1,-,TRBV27,TGTGCCAGCAGCCGAGGAGACAGGGGGTCTCGGGGCTACACCTTC,CASSRGDRGSRGYTF
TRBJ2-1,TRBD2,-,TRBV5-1,TGCGCCAGCAGCTTGGGTAGCGGGGGCTACAATGAGCAGTTCTTC,CASSLGSGGYNEQFF
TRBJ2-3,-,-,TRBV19,TGTGCCAGTAGTATAGGGACACACAGGGTACGAAGCACAGATACGCAGTATTTT,CASSIGTHRVRSTDTQYF
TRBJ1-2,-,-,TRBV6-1,TGTGCCAGCAGTGAAAGTTGGCGGGCTAACTATGGCTACACCTTC,CASSESWRANYGYTF
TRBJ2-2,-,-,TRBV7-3,TGTGCCAGCAGCTTAATCAGGACTACGAACACCGGGGAGCTGTTTTTT,CASSLIRTTNTGELFF
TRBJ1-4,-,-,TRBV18,TGTGCCAGCTCACGCGGGAGTGCAACTAATGAAAAACTGTTTTTT,CASSRGSATNEKLFF
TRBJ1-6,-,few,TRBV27,TGTGCCAGCAGTTTCAAGCCGCCGGACAGCTCCTATAATTCACCCCTCCACTTT,CASSFKPPDSSYNSPLHF
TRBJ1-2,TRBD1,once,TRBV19,TGTGCCAGCGGAACAGGGGGCGTAGAATATGGCTACACCTTC,CASGTGGVEYGYTF
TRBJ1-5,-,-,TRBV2,TGTGCCAGCAGGCCCCCCTCCAGCAATCAGCCCCAGCATTTT,CASRPPSSNQPQHF